This record concerns one TCR beta chain sequence. The CDR3 extends over 15 amino acids. Germline V lookup: CDR1 LNHDA, CDR2 SQIVND (reference sequence). With 3 bases removed from V and 0 bases from J, the gap between germline ends came to 8 bases. This sample stems from a study of blood T cell repertoires in COVID-19. Study details: Acute and convalescent COVID-19 specimens originated in the United States, Italy and Spain. T cells, B-cell-depleted T cells, or PBMCs provided the cDNA or gDNA that served as material.

The authors' processing: Estimated nucleated cell counts came from reference gene primer amplification. Profiling relied on immunoSEQ multiplex PCR, and the TCRdb table lists in-frame clones only, not all of them. V and J calls and clone size come straight from that table; D and trimming were deduced from the DNA. The sample yields some 50,000 clones, 80% to 90% seen once. The clonotype was recovered from a human donor in a cohort sampled during active COVID-19. V gene TRBV19 combines with J gene TRBJ1-4; perhaps TRBD1 as D (5 bases). Input material: peripheral blood. The CDR3 here is CASSIQGATNEKLFF. In DNA, the CDR3 is TGTGCCAGTAGTATCCAGGGTGCAACTAATGAAAAACTGTTTTTT.